These 17 T cell receptor beta chains originate from one sample sequenced in a study of cytomegalovirus exposure and HLA in healthy donors. The PCR employed 60 Vbeta primers together with 13 Jbeta primers. Profiling relied on immunoSEQ multiplex PCR, and the TCRdb table lists in-frame clones only, not all of them. The sample holds about 150,000 clones, roughly 72% seen once. Sequencing was done on a sample of PBMCs. These receptors were collected from a man aged 25-45 years in good health and CMV-seronegative.

This clone has only a few counts. The chain recombines TRBV7-9 with TRBJ2-1, with 7 nucleotides matching TRBD2. Per the germline V gene, CDR1 is SEHNR and CDR2 is FQNEAQ (reference sequence). The ends lost 0 bases at V and 4 bases at J; junction bases unmatched: 3. This CDR3 comprises 15 residues. CDR3 in DNA: TGTGCCAGCAGCTTAGCGGCGGGGGATTACAATGAGCAGTTCTTC. It encodes CASSLAAGDYNEQFF.

The chain couples TRBV7-8 to TRBJ1-2, with 9 bases matching TRBD1. The CDR3 is 15 amino acids. Per germline, CDR1 SGHVS and CDR2 FQNEAQ. V was pared by 1 base and J by 7 bases, with 7 bases of the junction left unmatched. This CDR3 is CASSLGGDRAGGYTF. CDR3 nucleotides: TGTGCCAGCAGCTTAGGTGGGGACAGGGCTGGTGGCTACACCTTC.

The gene calls are TRBV29-1 and TRBJ1-4; D not resolved. Germline CDR1 reads SQVTM; CDR2 reads ANQGSEA. V lost 7 bases, J lost 2 bases, and 8 bases lay in between. There are 12 residues in the CDR3. Here the CDR3 reads CSGGSTNEKLFF. The CDR3 DNA reads TGCAGCGGCGGATCCACTAATGAAAAACTGTTTTTT.

Only a few counts were recorded for this clone. The chain employs TRBV6-6 and TRBJ1-4; D gene unclear. The CDR3 covers 16 residues. CDR1 is MNHNY, CDR2 SVGAGI, per germline (reference sequence). The V end was cut by 7 bases, the J end by 8 bases, with 23 bases between. Written as DNA, the CDR3 is TGTGCCAGCACCAGAAGCCTGCGGGCTAGGTACGAAAAACTGTTTTTT. It yields the protein CASTRSLRARYEKLFF.

The V call is TRBV6-5, the J call TRBJ1-5; TRBD1 matches at 10 bases. Germline CDR1 and CDR2: MNHEY and SVGAGI. CDR3 length: 15 residues. The V segment lost 6 bases and the J segment 5 bases; nucleotides outside the gene matches: 7. The CDR3 here is CASRRQGAIHQPQHF. CDR3 bases: TGTGCCAGCAGGCGACAGGGGGCGATTCATCAGCCCCAGCATTTT.

The chain is built from TRBV6-1 and TRBJ2-7, with D tentatively TRBD1 (6 bases). The germline V and J ends were trimmed by 9 bases and 3 bases, with 15 bases remaining between them. Germline CDR1 reads MNHNS; CDR2 reads SASEGT. This CDR3 is built from 13 residues. CDR3 residues: CASSGQYLYEQYF. In DNA form, the CDR3 reads TGTGCCAGTTCAGGACAGTATCTCTACGAGCAGTACTTC.

This chain links TRBV15 with TRBJ1-4; 8 bases are a match to TRBD1. Per the germline V gene, CDR1 is LNHNV and CDR2 is YYDKDF (reference sequence). V gave up 2 bases and J gave up 7 bases; unmatched junction bases: 9. CDR3 length: 16 amino acids. The CDR3 sequence is CATSRPDRGSGEKLFF. CDR3 sequence (DNA): TGTGCCACCAGCAGACCCGACAGGGGTAGCGGTGAAAAACTGTTTTTT.

CDR3: CASSLEGGPGNTIYF. Here the CDR3 DNA reads TGTGCCAGCAGCTTAGAGGGGGGGCCTGGAAACACCATATATTTT. This rearrangement joins TRBV7-6 to TRBJ1-3; D is perhaps TRBD1 (6 bases). This CDR3 comprises 15 residues. The germline CDR1 and CDR2 sequences are SGHVS and FNYEAQ. The ends were cut back, 1 base at V and 2 bases at J, with 9 bases in the middle.

The V gene is TRBV29-1, the J gene TRBJ1-2; TRBD1 might be the D (6 bases). Germline assignment: CDR1 SQVTM and CDR2 ANQGSEA. Trimming stripped 2 bases from V and 4 bases from J, with 17 bases between. The length of the CDR3 is 15 residues. The CDR3, as DNA: TGCAGCGTTGAACCTGCAGGACAGTTAGCCTATGGCTACACCTTC. It codes for CSVEPAGQLAYGYTF. The full variable domain, with the rest looked up from reference TRBV29-1 and TRBJ1-2, is SAVISQKPSRDICQRGTSLTIQCQVDSQVTMMFWYRQQPGQSLTLIATANQGSEATYESGFVIDKFPISRPNLTFSTLTVSNMSPEDSSIYLCSVEPAGQLAYGYTFGSGTRLTVV.

The CDR3 DNA follows: TGTGCCAGCAGTCTAGGACTAGGACCCGATACGCAGTATTTT. This translates into CASSLGLGPDTQYF. The rearrangement uses TRBV28 and TRBJ2-3; TRBD2 aligns across 7 bases. The CDR3 is 14 amino acids. The V gene's germline CDR1 is MDHEN and CDR2 SYDVKM. The J segment lost 6 bases and the V segment lost 5 bases, leaving 8 bases of the junction unmatched.

With respect to this clone: Sequence at one end of the junction differs from germline and may be a read error. The CDR3 here is CASSRGGADIYGYPF. The CDR3 region has the DNA TGTGCCAGCAGCCGAGGGGGGGCGGACATCTATGGCTACCCCTTC. This chain links TRBV5-6 with TRBJ1-2; D may be TRBD1 (6 bases). The germline gives CDR1 SGHDT, CDR2 YYEEEE. There are 15 residues in the CDR3. Full variable domain (remainder filled in from reference TRBV5-6 and TRBJ1-2): DAGVTQSPTHLIKTRGQQVTLRCSPKSGHDTVSWYQQALGQGPQFIFQYYEEEERQRGNFPDRFSGHQFPNYSSELNVNALLLGDSALYLCASSRGGADIYGYPFGSGTRLTVV.

The V call is TRBV4-2, the J call TRBJ2-7; D might be TRBD1 (6 bases). This CDR3 has 16 amino acids. V was cut by 0 bases and J by 4 bases, with 16 bases left in between. Germline V CDR1 and CDR2: LGHNA, YNFKEQ. CDR3 loop: CASSQDFAQGIYEQYF. In DNA, the CDR3 is TGTGCCAGCAGCCAAGATTTTGCGCAGGGGATTTACGAGCAGTACTTC.

The J gene is TRBJ2-1, the V gene TRBV7-2, with D unresolved. Trimming left V 2 bases short and J 6 bases short, with 8 bases between. The CDR3 runs to 13 residues. In germline, CDR1 is SGHTA, CDR2 FQGNSA. The CDR3 DNA is TGTGCCAGCAGCTTAAGAGGATCCAATGAGCAGTTCTTC. Translation gives CASSLRGSNEQFF.

This sequence joins TRBV19 and TRBJ2-5; weak D call: TRBD2 (6 bases). Germline CDR1 and CDR2: LNHDA and SQIVND (reference sequence). The CDR3 extends over 15 amino acids. V was cut by 5 bases and J by 4 bases, with 17 bases left in between. CDR3 residues: CASSEAGTRGETQYF. In DNA, the CDR3 is TGTGCCAGTAGTGAAGCGGGCACCCGGGGAGAGACCCAGTACTTC.

The V and J genes are TRBV7-3 and TRBJ2-4; D possibly corresponds to TRBD2 (6 bases). Germline V gene sequence: CDR1 SGHTA, CDR2 FQGTGA. Trimming shortened V by 6 bases and J by 5 bases, and 11 bases separated the two germline ends. The CDR3 is 13 residues long. The CDR3 region is CASRRDGQNIQYF. The CDR3 DNA follows: TGTGCCAGCAGGCGGGACGGGCAAAACATTCAGTACTTC.

V gene TRBV5-1 combines with J gene TRBJ2-7, with D possibly TRBD2 on 5 matching bases. V was trimmed by 4 bases and J by 1 base, leaving 18 bases between them. The CDR3 has 16 residues. Germline V gives CDR1 SGHRS, CDR2 YFSETQ. CDR3 nucleotide sequence: TGCGCCAGCAGCGCCGGACCGGGAAAAGTATCCTACGAGCAGTACTTC. Its translation: CASSAGPGKVSYEQYF.

The gene calls are TRBV5-4 and TRBJ2-7; D might be TRBD1 (6 bases). V was shortened by 4 bases and J by 2 bases, with 7 bases between the two germline ends. The V gene's germline CDR1 is SGHNT and CDR2 YYREEE (reference sequence). There are 12 residues in the CDR3. The CDR3 DNA is TGTGCCAGCAGCACAGGGACCTACGAGCAGTACTTC. Amino acid sequence: CASSTGTYEQYF.